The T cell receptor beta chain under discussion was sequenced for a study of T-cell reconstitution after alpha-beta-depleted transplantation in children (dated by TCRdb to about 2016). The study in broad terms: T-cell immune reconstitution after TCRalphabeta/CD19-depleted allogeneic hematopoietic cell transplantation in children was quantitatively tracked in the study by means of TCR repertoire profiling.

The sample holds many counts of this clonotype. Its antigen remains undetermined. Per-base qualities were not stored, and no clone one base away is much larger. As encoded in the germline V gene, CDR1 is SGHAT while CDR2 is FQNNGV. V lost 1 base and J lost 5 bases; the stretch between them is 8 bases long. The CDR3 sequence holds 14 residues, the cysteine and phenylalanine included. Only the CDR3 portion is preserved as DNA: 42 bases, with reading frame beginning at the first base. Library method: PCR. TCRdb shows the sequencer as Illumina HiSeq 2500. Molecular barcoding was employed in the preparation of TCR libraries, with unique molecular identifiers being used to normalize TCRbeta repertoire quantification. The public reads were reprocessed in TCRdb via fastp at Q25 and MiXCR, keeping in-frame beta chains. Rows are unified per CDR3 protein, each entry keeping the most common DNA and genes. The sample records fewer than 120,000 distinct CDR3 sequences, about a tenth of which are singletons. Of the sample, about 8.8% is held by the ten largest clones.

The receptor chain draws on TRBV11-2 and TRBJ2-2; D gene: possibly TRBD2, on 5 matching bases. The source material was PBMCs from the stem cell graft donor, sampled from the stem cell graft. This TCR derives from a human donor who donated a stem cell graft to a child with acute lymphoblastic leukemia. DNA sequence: TGTGCCAGCAGCTTAGTCCCGGGAACCGGGGAGCTGTTTTTT. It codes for CASSLVPGTGELFF.